The rows below give T cell receptor beta chains drawn from one sample of a study of T-cell reconstitution after alpha-beta-depleted transplantation in children. TCRdb called the PCR reads again in MiXCR, with one record for every CDR3 protein. In the table there are 700,000 or so distinct CDR3 sequences, about an eighth of which are singletons. The sample consisted of PBMCs, taken before TCRalphabeta/CD19-depleted stem cell transplant. These receptors originate from a girl aged 2-10 years with congenital amegakaryocytic thrombocytopenia, due to receive a stem cell transplant. CDR3s include the opening cysteine and the closing phenylalanine or tryptophan. The order of the fields is clone size, V gene, J gene, D gene, CDR3 DNA, CDR3 protein. The D gene is left open where the match is weak. The size of a clone is reported for some rows only, either as once, few or many, or as a class for expanded clones.

>NA|TRBV11-2|TRBJ2-3|TRBD1
TGTGCCAGCAGCCAGGGGGCTAGCGGCACAGATACGCAGTATTTT
CASSQGASGTDTQYF
>NA|TRBV4-1|TRBJ2-1|TRBD2
TGCGCCAGCAGCCACGACATAGCTACAACGGGGCTAGCGGGAGTGCGACGGTTCTTC
CASSHDIATTGLAGVRRFF
>many|TRBV20-1|TRBJ2-1|TRBD2
TGCAGTGCTAGAGAGGCGGGAGGGGTTAGCAATGAGCAGTTCTTC
CSAREAGGVSNEQFF
>few|TRBV7-9|TRBJ2-3|NA
TGTGCCAGCAGCTTAGTCGTTCTAGCAGCAAATACGCAGTATTTT
CASSLVVLAANTQYF
>NA|TRBV12-3/TRBV12-4|TRBJ2-7|TRBD2
TGTGCCAGCAGGCCCAGTTCCCTAGCGGGACTCGACGAGCAGTACTTC
CASRPSSLAGLDEQYF
>many|TRBV10-3|TRBJ2-1|NA
TGTGCCATCAGGGACACTAGCTCCTACAATGAGCAGTTCTTC
CAIRDTSSYNEQFF
>NA|TRBV7-9|TRBJ1-1|NA
TGTGCCAGCAGCCCCATGGGGGCCACTGAAGCTTTCTTT
CASSPMGATEAFF
>few|TRBV10-3|TRBJ2-1|NA
TGTGCCATCACCCTTCTGGGGGATGAGCAGTTCTTC
CAITLLGDEQFF
>NA|TRBV5-1|TRBJ1-5|TRBD1
TGCGCCAGCAGCGAAGGGACAGGGTGGAATCAGCCCCAGCATTTT
CASSEGTGWNQPQHF
>many|TRBV5-1|TRBJ2-3|TRBD2
TGCGCCAGCAGCTCAAGTGGACTAGCGGGAGTGGATACGCAGTATTTT
CASSSSGLAGVDTQYF
>NA|TRBV24-1|TRBJ2-1|NA
TGTGCCACCAGTGACGCCGGCTCGCAGTTCTTC
CATSDAGSQFF
>many|TRBV7-8|TRBJ2-2|NA
TGTGCCAGCAGCCCCACAGCGCCGGGCGCCGGGGAGCTGTTTTTT
CASSPTAPGAGELFF
>many|TRBV12-3/TRBV12-4|TRBJ2-5|TRBD2
TGTGCCAGCAGTTTGGCTAGCGGGAGAGAGACCCAGTACTTC
CASSLASGRETQYF
>many|TRBV4-1|TRBJ1-2|NA
TGCGCCAGCAGCCAAGAAGGAGACGTGTCGGCCTGGACCTTC
CASSQEGDVSAWTF
>few|TRBV9|TRBJ2-1|TRBD2
TGTGCCAGCAGCGGCACCGGACTAGCAATAGGTCCTGAGCAGTTCTTC
CASSGTGLAIGPEQFF
>many|TRBV4-1|TRBJ1-3|NA
TGCGCCAGCAGCCAAGTGGGGGGAACTGGAAACACCATATATTTT
CASSQVGGTGNTIYF
>many|TRBV7-9|TRBJ2-1|NA
TGTGCCAGCAGCTTAGTTCACGATGAGCAGTTCTTC
CASSLVHDEQFF
>few|TRBV28|TRBJ1-1|NA
TGTGCCAGCAGTTTAGTTGACATGAACACTGAAGCTTTCTTT
CASSLVDMNTEAFF
>many|TRBV4-1|TRBJ1-5|NA
TGCGCCAGCAGCCAAGATCGGTTATCGAAGGTCAATCAGCCCCAGCATTTT
CASSQDRLSKVNQPQHF
>few|TRBV18|TRBJ2-3|NA
TGTGCCAGCTCACCCGCCCGACAGCGCACAGATACGCAGTATTTT
CASSPARQRTDTQYF
>few|TRBV12-5|TRBJ2-3|NA
TGTGCTAGTGGTCCGCGTCCAGATACGCAGTATTTT
CASGPRPDTQYF
>few|TRBV4-1|TRBJ2-1|TRBD2
TGCGCCAGCAGCCATGTTACGGGAGGCTCGTACAATGAGCAGTTCTTC
CASSHVTGGSYNEQFF
>few|TRBV5-6|TRBJ1-2|NA
TGTGCCAGCCTGGTTGGCAACTATGGCTACACCTTC
CASLVGNYGYTF
>NA|TRBV6-1|TRBJ2-7|NA
TGTGCCAGCAGACCCTCGCTAGGGGACTACGAGCAGTACTTC
CASRPSLGDYEQYF
>NA|TRBV12-3/TRBV12-4|TRBJ1-1|NA
TGTGCCAGCAGCCGATCAGGCATGAACACTGAAGCTTTCTTT
CASSRSGMNTEAFF
>few|TRBV5-1|TRBJ2-7|TRBD2
TGCGCCAGCAGCTTGGGGACAGCCCGAGCGGGAGAAGAGCAGTACTTC
CASSLGTARAGEEQYF
>many|TRBV5-6|TRBJ2-4|TRBD2
TGTGCCAGCAGCTTGTTCGCGGGAGGGCGGCAAAACATTCAGTACTTC
CASSLFAGGRQNIQYF
>many|TRBV4-1|TRBJ1-1|TRBD1
TGCGCCAGCAGCCAACCGGGACAGGTCCGTGAAGCTTTCTTT
CASSQPGQVREAFF
>few|TRBV10-3|TRBJ2-7|TRBD1
TGTGCCACCGGGACAGGCCAATCGAGCTCCTACGAGCAGTACTTC
CATGTGQSSSYEQYF
>many|TRBV20-1|TRBJ2-2|NA
TGCAGTGCTAGAACCAGCCCCGGGGAGCTGTTTTTT
CSARTSPGELFF
>many|TRBV5-6|TRBJ2-5|NA
TGTGCCAGCAGAGTTGGGCCCTTGGAGACCCAGTACTTC
CASRVGPLETQYF
>NA|TRBV15|TRBJ2-7|TRBD1
TGTGCCACCAGCAGATCAAACCTCGGGACAGCCCCCGAGCAGAACTTC
CATSRSNLGTAPEQNF
>many|TRBV20-1|TRBJ2-3|NA
TGCAGTGCTAGAGATCCTGGGGATACGCAGTATTTT
CSARDPGDTQYF
>NA|TRBV4-2|TRBJ2-7|NA
TGTGCCAGCAGCAAAGGGGACTGGACTGTCTACGAGCAGTACTTC
CASSKGDWTVYEQYF
>NA|TRBV3-1|TRBJ2-7|NA
TGTGCCAGCAGCCAACACGGGAGCCTCGAGGGGGAGCAGTACTTC
CASSQHGSLEGEQYF
>many|TRBV3-1|TRBJ1-4|NA
TGTGCCAGCAGCACGGGAGATGAAAAACTGTTTTTT
CASSTGDEKLFF